What follows are 9 T cell receptor beta chains derived from one specimen sequenced in a study of T cell clonotyping in hematopoietic cell transplantation (dated by TCRdb to the early 2020s). Read against the paper, the sample's time point label means: 30 days after allo-HCT. The library relied on the immunoSEQ multiplex PCR assay. TCRdb took this table from immuneACCESS and kept in-frame rearrangements with V and J called. Such tables lack part of the clones; where checked against another copy, unresolved V genes explain under half of the gap, and the rest is unexplained. The sample data list 16,000 or so clones, and over 50% of these were observed just once. The top ten constitute about 12% of the sample. The material sequenced was PBMCs, taken 30 days after allogeneic stem cell transplant. The origin of the receptors is a male patient between 50 and 60 years old who had an allogeneic stem cell transplant from an unrelated donor, so T cells may come from the graft donor. Some clones in this sample may be carry-over from other donors' samples.

The chain employs TRBV6-6 and TRBJ1-1; 7 bases are shared with TRBD1. Germline-derived CDR1 and CDR2 are MNHNY and SVGAGI (reference sequence). This CDR3 is 14 amino acids long. Trimming cost V 7 bases and J 0 bases; bases outside gene matches: 5. The CDR3 sequence: CASTPTGLNTEAFF. The CDR3 nucleotides are TGTGCCAGCACCCCGACAGGGTTGAACACTGAAGCTTTCTTT.

This chain links TRBV4-3 with TRBJ2-1; D call uncertain. V gave up 0 bases and J gave up 2 bases, with 11 bases separating them. From germline, CDR1 is LGHNA and CDR2 YSLEER. This CDR3 contains 16 residues. DNA for the CDR3: TGCGCCAGCAGCCAAGATCTGCGGAGACCCTACAATGAGCAGTTCTTC. Translated: CASSQDLRRPYNEQFF.

The chain recombines TRBV6-6 with TRBJ1-5, with 8 nucleotides matching TRBD1. This CDR3 spans 14 amino acids. Trimming cost V 5 bases and J 7 bases; bases outside gene matches: 7. Germline CDR1 and CDR2: MNHNY and SVGAGI (reference sequence). The CDR3 is CASSTQGARQPQHF. The CDR3 bases are TGTGCCAGCAGTACCCAGGGGGCTAGACAGCCCCAGCATTTT.

The gene calls are TRBV28 and TRBJ2-1, with D unclear. Germline-derived CDR1 and CDR2 are MDHEN and SYDVKM. V lost 6 bases, J lost 8 bases, and 8 bases lay in between. The CDR3 is 11 amino acids. The CDR3 loop is CASRSAHEQFF. Written as DNA, the CDR3 is TGTGCCAGCAGGTCCGCCCATGAGCAGTTCTTC. Using reference TRBV28 and TRBJ2-1 for the parts outside the CDR3, the full variable domain is DVKVTQSSRYLVKRTGEKVFLECVQDMDHENMFWYRQDPGLGLRLIYFSYDVKMKEKGDIPEGYSVSREKKERFSLILESASTNQTSMYLCASRSAHEQFFGPGTRLTVL.

The chain combines TRBV5-1 with TRBJ2-7, with D perhaps matching TRBD2 (5 bases). V was trimmed by 7 bases and J by 7 bases, leaving 12 bases between them. CDR3 length: 11 residues. The germline CDR1 and CDR2 sequences are SGHRS and YFSETQ. For the CDR3, the DNA is TGCGCCAGCTCTACTTCGGGGGAGCAGTACTTC. This sequence encodes CASSTSGEQYF.

The rearrangement links TRBV5-6 to TRBJ1-6; D may be TRBD1 (5 bases). The V end was cut by 0 bases, the J end by 7 bases, with 14 bases between. The CDR3 is 16 amino acids. The V gene's germline CDR1 is SGHDT and CDR2 YYEEEE. The CDR3 DNA sequence: TGTGCCAGCAGCTTGGCCGGGGGACGGGGAAATTCACCCCTCCACTTT. As protein: CASSLAGGRGNSPLHF.

The rearrangement links TRBV7-6 to TRBJ1-5; D may be TRBD1 (5 bases). V lost 5 bases, J lost 2 bases, and 7 bases lay in between. Germline V lookup: CDR1 SGHVS, CDR2 FNYEAQ. This CDR3 has 13 amino acids. CDR3 DNA sequence: TGTGCCAGCAGCAGGGGCGGCAATCAGCCCCAGCATTTT. As protein: CASSRGGNQPQHF.

The chain is built from TRBV30 and TRBJ1-5; unclear D gene. CDR1 GTSNPN and CDR2 SVGIG come from the germline V gene (reference sequence). CDR3 length: 13 residues. V was shortened by 5 bases and J by 2 bases, with 10 bases between the two germline ends. The chain's CDR3 is CAWSLLGNQPQHF. For the CDR3, the DNA is TGTGCCTGGTCCCTTTTAGGCAATCAGCCCCAGCATTTT.

The chain links TRBV30 to TRBJ1-4, with 9 bases matching TRBD1. Germline V gene sequence: CDR1 GTSNPN, CDR2 SVGIG (reference sequence). The CDR3 loop spans 13 amino acids. The V segment lost 5 bases and the J segment 10 bases; nucleotides outside the gene matches: 8. The CDR3 nucleotides read TGTGCCTGGTGGACAGGGGAGGGGGGAAAACTGTTTTTT. Amino acids: CAWWTGEGGKLFF.